This entry features one TCR beta chain sequence. This specimen comes from a study of patients and donors after allogeneic stem cell transplantation. TCRdb reprocessed the RT-PCR reads via MiXCR and lists one record per CDR3 protein. The sample consists of 87,000 or so distinct CDR3 sequences, 4.5% to 5% of them appearing once. V dropped 2 bases and J dropped 1 base, with 10 bases sitting between them. The germline V gene encodes CDR1 SGHVS and CDR2 FNYEAQ. The CDR3 is 15 amino acids. V and J are TRBV7-6 and TRBJ2-3; a weak D match, TRBD2 (6 bases). The sequence came from a human donor who was either an allogeneic HSCT recipient or a stem cell or donor lymphocyte infusion donor (not recorded which). It is not recorded whose cells these are; they may come from a transplant donor. The sequenced material came from blood, either unsorted or a sorted T cell fraction (not recorded which). CDR3 sequence (DNA): TGTGCCAGCAGCTTAAGGGTAGCGGGCACAGATACGCAGTATTTT. Translated: CASSLRVAGTDTQYF.